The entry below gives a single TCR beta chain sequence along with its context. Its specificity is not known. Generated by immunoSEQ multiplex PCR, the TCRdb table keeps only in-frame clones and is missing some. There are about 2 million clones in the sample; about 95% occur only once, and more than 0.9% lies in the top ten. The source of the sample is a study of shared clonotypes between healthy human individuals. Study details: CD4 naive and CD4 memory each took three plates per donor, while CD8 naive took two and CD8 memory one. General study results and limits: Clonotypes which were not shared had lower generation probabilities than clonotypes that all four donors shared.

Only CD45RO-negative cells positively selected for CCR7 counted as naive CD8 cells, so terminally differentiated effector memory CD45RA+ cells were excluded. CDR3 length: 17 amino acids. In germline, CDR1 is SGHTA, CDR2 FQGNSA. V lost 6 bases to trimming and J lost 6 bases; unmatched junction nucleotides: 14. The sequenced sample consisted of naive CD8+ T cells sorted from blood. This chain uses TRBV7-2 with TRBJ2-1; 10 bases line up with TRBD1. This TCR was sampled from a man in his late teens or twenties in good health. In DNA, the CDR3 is TGTGCCAGCAGTTCTAGACAGGGGGCATGGGCGTCCAATGAGCAGTTCTTC. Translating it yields CASSSRQGAWASNEQFF.